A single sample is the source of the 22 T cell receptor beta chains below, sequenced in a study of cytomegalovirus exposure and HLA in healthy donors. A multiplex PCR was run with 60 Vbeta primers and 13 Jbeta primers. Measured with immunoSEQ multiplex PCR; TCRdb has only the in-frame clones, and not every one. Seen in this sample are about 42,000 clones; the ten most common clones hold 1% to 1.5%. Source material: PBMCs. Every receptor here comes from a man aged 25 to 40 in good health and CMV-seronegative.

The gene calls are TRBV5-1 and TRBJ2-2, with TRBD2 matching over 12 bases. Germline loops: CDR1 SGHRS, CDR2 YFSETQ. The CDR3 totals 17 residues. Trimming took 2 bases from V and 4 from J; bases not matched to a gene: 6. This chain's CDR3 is CASSLFWTSGITGELFF. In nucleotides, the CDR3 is TGCGCCAGCAGCTTATTCTGGACTAGCGGGATCACCGGGGAGCTGTTTTTT.

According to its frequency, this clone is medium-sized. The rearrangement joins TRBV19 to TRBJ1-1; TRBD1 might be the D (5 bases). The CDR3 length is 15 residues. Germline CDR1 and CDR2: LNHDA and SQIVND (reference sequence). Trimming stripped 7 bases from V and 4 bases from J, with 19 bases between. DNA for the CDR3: TGTGCCAGTACCCCACGGGCAGGGTTGGGCACTGAAGCTTTCTTT. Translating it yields CASTPRAGLGTEAFF.

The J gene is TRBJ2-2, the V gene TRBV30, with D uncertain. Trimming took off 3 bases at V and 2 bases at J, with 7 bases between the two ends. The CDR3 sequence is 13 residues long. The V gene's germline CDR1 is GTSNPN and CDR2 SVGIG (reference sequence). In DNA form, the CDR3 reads TGTGCCTGGAGCCCTGTAAACACCGGGGAGCTGTTTTTT. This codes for CAWSPVNTGELFF.

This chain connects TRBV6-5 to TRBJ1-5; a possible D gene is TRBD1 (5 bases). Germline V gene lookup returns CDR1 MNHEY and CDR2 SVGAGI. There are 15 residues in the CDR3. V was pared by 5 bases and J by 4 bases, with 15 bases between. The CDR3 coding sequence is TGTGCCAGCAGTAGGGGAAGAGAAGGTAATCAGCCCCAGCATTTT. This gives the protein CASSRGREGNQPQHF.

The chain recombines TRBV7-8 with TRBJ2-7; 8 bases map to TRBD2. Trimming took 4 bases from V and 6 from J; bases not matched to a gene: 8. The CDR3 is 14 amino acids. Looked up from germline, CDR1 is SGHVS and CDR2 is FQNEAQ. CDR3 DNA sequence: TGTGCCAGCAGCTATGGGCGGGAGGTAGCCGAGCAGTACTTC. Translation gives CASSYGREVAEQYF.

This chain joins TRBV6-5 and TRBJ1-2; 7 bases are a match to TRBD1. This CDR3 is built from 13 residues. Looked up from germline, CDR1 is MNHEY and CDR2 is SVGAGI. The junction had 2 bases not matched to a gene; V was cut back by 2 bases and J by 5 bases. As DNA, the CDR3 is TGTGCCAGCAGTTACCAGGGGGGTTATGGCTACACCTTC. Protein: CASSYQGGYGYTF.

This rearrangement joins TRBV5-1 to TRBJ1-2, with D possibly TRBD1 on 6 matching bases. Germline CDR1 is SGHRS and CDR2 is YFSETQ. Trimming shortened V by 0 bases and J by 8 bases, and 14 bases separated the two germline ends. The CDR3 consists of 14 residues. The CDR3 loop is CASSLDAGTRGYTF. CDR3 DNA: TGCGCCAGCAGCTTGGACGCAGGGACAAGGGGCTACACCTTC.

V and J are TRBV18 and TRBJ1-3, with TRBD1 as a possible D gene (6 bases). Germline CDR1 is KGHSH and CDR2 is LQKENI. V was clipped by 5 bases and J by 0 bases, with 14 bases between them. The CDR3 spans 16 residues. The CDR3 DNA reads TGTGCCAGCTCAAGCGCAGGGGCCTTCTCTGGAAACACCATATATTTT. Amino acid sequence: CASSSAGAFSGNTIYF.

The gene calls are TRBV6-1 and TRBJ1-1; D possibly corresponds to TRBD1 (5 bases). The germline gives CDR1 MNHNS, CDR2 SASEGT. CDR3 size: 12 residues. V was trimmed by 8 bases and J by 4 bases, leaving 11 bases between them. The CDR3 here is CASGWQGTEAFF. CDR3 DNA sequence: TGTGCCAGCGGGTGGCAGGGCACTGAAGCTTTCTTT.

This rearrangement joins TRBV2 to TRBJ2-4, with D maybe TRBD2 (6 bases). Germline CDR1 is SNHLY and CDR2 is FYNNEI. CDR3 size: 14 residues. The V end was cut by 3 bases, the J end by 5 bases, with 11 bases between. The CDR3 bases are TGTGCCAGCAGTGAGGCGGGGAACGAAAACATTCAGTACTTC. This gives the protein CASSEAGNENIQYF.

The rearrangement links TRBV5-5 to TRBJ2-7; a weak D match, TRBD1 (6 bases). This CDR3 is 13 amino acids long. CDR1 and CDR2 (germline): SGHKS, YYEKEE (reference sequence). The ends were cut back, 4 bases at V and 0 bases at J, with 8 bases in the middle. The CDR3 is CASSPRGSYEQYF. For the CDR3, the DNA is TGTGCCAGCAGCCCCAGGGGCTCCTACGAGCAGTACTTC. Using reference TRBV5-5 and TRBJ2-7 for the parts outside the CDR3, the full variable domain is DAGVTQSPTHLIKTRGQQVTLRCSPISGHKSVSWYQQVLGQGPQFIFQYYEKEERGRGNFPDRFSARQFPNYSSELNVNALLLGDSALYLCASSPRGSYEQYFGPGTRLTVT.

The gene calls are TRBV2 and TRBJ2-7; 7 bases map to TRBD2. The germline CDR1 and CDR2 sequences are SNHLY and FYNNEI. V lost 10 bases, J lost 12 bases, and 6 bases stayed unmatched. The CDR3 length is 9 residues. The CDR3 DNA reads TGTGCCACCAGGGAGCGGGGGTACTTC. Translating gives CATRERGYF.

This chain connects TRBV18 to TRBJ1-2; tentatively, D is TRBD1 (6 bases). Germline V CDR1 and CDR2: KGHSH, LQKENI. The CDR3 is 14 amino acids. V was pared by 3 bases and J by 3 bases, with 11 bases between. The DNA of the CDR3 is TGTGCCAGCTCACCCTGGACAGTCTACTATGGCTACACCTTC. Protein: CASSPWTVYYGYTF.

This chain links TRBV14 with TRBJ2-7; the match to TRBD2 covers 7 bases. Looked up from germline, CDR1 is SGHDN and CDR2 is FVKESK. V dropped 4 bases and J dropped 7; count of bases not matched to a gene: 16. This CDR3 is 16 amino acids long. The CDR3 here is CASSRRLALLGGEQYF. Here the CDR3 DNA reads TGTGCCAGCAGCCGTAGGTTAGCCCTACTGGGAGGGGAGCAGTACTTC.

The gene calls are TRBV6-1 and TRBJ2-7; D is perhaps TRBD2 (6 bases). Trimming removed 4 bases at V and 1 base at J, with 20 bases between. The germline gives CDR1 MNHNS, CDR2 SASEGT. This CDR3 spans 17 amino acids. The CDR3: CASSGLSWGEWSYEQYF. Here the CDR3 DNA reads TGTGCCAGCAGTGGTTTATCATGGGGGGAGTGGTCCTACGAGCAGTACTTC.

CDR3 nucleotides: TGTGCCAGCAGTTACAGCGGGGCCAATAATGAAAAACTGTTTTTT. Residues: CASSYSGANNEKLFF. The chain couples TRBV6-5 to TRBJ1-4; possible D gene TRBD1, 5 bases. The CDR3 length is 15 residues. V lost 2 bases to trimming and J lost 4 bases, with 11 bases between them. Germline values: CDR1 MNHEY, CDR2 SVGAGI.

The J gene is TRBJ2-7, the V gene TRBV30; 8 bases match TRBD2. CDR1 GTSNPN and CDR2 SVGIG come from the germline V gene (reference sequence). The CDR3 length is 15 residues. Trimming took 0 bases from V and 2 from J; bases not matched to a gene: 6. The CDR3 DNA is TGTGCCTGGAGTGTACCGGGACTAGGGGCCTACGAGCAGTACTTC. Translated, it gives CAWSVPGLGAYEQYF. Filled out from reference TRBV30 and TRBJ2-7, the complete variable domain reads SQTIHQWPATLVQPVGSPLSLECTVEGTSNPNLYWYRQAAGRGLQLLFYSVGIGQISSEVPQNLSASRPQDRQFILSSKKLLLSDSGFYLCAWSVPGLGAYEQYFGPGTRLTVT.

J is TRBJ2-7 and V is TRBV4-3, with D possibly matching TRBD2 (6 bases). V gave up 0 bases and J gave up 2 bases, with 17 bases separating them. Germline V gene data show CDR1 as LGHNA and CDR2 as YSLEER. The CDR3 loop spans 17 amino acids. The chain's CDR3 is CASSQEVGSRHAYEQYF. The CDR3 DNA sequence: TGCGCCAGCAGCCAAGAGGTCGGGAGCAGACACGCCTACGAGCAGTACTTC.

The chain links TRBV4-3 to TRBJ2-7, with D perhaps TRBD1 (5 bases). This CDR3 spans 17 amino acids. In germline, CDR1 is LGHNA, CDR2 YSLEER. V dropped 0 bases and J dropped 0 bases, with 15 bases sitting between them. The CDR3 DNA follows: TGCGCCAGCAGCCAAGAGTGGGAAGGGGAACTCTCCTACGAGCAGTACTTC. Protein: CASSQEWEGELSYEQYF.

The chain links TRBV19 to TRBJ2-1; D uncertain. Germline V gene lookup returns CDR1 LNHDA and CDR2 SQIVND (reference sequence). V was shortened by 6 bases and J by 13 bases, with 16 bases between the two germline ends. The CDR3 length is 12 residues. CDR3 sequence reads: CASSKEASGQFF. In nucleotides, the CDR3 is TGTGCCAGTAGCAAGGAAGCCTCAGGACAGTTCTTC.

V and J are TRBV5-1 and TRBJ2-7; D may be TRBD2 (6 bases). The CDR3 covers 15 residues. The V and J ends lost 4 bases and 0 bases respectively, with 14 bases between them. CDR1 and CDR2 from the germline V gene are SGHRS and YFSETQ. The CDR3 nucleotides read TGCGCCAGCAGCCTACTAGGGACTTACTCCTACGAGCAGTACTTC. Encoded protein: CASSLLGTYSYEQYF.

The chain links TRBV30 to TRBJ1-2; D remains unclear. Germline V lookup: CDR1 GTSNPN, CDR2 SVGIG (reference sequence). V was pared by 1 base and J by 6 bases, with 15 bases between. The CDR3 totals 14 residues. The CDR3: CAWSDQPDLDGYTF. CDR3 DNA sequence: TGTGCCTGGAGTGATCAACCCGACCTAGATGGCTACACCTTC.